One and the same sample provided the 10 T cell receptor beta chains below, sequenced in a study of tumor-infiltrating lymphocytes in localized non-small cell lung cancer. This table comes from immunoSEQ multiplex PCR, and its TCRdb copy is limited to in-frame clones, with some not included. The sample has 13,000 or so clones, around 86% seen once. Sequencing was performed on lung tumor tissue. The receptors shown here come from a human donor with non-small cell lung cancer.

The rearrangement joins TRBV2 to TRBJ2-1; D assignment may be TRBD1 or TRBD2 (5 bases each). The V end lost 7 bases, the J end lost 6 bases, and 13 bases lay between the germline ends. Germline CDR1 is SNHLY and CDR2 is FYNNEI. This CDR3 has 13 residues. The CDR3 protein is CASTPMGVNEQFF. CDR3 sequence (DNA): TGTGCCAGCACCCCGATGGGGGTCAATGAGCAGTTCTTC.

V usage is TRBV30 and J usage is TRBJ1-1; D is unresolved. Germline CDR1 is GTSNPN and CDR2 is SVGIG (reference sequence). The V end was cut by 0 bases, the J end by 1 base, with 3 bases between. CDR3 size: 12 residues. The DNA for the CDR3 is TGTGCCTGGAGTGTAGGGAACACTGAAGCTTTCTTT. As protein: CAWSVGNTEAFF.

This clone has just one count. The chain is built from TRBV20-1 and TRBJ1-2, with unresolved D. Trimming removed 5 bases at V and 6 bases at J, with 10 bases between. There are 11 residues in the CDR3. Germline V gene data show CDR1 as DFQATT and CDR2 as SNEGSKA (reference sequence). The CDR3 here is CSASQDHGYTF. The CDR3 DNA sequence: TGCAGTGCTTCCCAGGACCATGGCTACACCTTC.

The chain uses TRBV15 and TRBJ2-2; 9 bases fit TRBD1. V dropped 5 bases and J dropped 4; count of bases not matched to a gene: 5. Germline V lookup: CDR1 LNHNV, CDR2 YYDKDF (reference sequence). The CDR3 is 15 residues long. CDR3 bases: TGTGCCACCAGCCAACGGGACAGGGTCACCGGGGAGCTGTTTTTT. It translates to CATSQRDRVTGELFF.

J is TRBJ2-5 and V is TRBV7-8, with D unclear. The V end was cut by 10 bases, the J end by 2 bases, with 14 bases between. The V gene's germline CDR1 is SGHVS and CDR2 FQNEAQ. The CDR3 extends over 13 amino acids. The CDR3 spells CAITFGLQETQYF. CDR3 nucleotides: TGTGCCATTACTTTTGGGTTGCAAGAGACCCAGTACTTC. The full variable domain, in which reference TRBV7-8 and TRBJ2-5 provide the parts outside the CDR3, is GAGVSQSPRYKVAKRGQDVALRCDPISGHVSLFWYQQALGQGPEFLTYFQNEAQLDKSGLPSDRFFAERPEGSVSTLKIQRTQQEDSAVYLCAITFGLQETQYFGPGTRLLVL.

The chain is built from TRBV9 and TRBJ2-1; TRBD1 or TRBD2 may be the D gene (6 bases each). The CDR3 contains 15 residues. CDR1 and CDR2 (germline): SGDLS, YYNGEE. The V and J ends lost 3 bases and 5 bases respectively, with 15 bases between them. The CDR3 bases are TGTGCCAGCAGCGAAGGGGGGTTGCACAACAATGAGCAGTTCTTC. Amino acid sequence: CASSEGGLHNNEQFF.

The CDR3 coding sequence is TGTGCCAGCAGCCGCCCGTCGGGACAGGGGGTGGCAGATACGCAGTATTTT. Its protein is CASSRPSGQGVADTQYF. The chain recombines TRBV5-4 with TRBJ2-3; TRBD1 agrees at 11 bases. The J segment lost 4 bases and the V segment lost 4 bases, leaving 11 bases of the junction unmatched. The CDR3 runs 17 residues. CDR1 is SGHNT, CDR2 YYREEE, per germline (reference sequence). The full variable domain, its missing parts supplied by reference TRBV5-4 and TRBJ2-3, is ETGVTQSPTHLIKTRGQQVTLRCSSQSGHNTVSWYQQALGQGPQFIFQYYREEENGRGNFPPRFSGLQFPNYSSELNVNALELDDSALYLCASSRPSGQGVADTQYFGPGTRLTVL.

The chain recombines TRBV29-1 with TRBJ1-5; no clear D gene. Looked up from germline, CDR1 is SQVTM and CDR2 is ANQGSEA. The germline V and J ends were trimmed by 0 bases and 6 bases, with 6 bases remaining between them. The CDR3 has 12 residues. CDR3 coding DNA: TGCAGCGTTGAAGATCCCGGTCAGCCCCAGCATTTT. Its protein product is CSVEDPGQPQHF.

The CDR3 DNA reads TGTGCCAGCAGCTTCGAAGCGTCCGTCTCTGGAAACACCATATATTTT. This sequence encodes CASSFEASVSGNTIYF. V usage is TRBV7-2 and J usage is TRBJ1-3; no firm D call. Trimming removed 3 bases at V and 0 bases at J, with 12 bases between. Germline assignment: CDR1 SGHTA and CDR2 FQGNSA. The CDR3 spans 16 residues. Using reference TRBV7-2 and TRBJ1-3 for the parts outside the CDR3, the full variable domain is GAGVSQSPSNKVTEKGKDVELRCDPISGHTALYWYRQSLGQGLEFLIYFQGNSAPDKSGLPSDRFSAERTGGSVSTLTIQRTQQEDSAVYLCASSFEASVSGNTIYFGEGSWLTVV.

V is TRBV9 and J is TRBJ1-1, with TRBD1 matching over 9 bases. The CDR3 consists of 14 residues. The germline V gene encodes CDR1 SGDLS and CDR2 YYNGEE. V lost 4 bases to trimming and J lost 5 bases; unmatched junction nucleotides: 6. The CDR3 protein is CASSPGTGRTEAFF. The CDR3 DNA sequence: TGTGCCAGCAGCCCCGGGACAGGGCGGACTGAAGCTTTCTTT.